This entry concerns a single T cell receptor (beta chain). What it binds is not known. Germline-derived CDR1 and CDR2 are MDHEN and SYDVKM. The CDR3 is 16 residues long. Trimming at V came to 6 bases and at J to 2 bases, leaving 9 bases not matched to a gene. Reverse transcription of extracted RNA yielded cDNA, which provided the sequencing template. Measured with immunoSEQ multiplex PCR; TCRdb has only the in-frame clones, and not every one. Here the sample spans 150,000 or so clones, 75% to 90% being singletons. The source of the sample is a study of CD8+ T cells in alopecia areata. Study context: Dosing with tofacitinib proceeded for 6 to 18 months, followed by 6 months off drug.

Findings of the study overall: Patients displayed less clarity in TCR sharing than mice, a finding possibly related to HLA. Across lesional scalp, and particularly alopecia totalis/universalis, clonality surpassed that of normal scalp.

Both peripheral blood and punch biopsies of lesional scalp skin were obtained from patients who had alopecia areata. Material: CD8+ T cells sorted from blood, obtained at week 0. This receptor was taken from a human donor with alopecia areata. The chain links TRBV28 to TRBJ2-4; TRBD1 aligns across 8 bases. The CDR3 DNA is TGTGCCAGCAGCCAAGGCAGGGGGCAAACCAAAAACATTCAGTACTTC. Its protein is CASSQGRGQTKNIQYF.